Listed below are T cell receptor beta chains from one sample, sequenced in a study of CD8 T cells in ankylosing spondylitis. TCRdb processed the 5' RACE reads anew with MiXCR; each CDR3 protein has one entry. The data hold about 100,000 distinct CDR3 sequences, with about 25% observed a single time. The sequencing sample was made of synovial fluid, either unsorted or a sorted T cell fraction (not recorded which). All receptors derive from a male donor with ankylosing spondylitis. Each CDR3 is given with its conserved first and last residue. Fields, in order: J gene, V gene, CDR3 protein.

J gene: TRBJ1-3
V gene: TRBV7-2
CDR3 protein: CASSLVVGNTIYF

J gene: TRBJ2-5
V gene: TRBV28
CDR3 protein: CASSPRTGFPQETQYF

J gene: TRBJ2-2
V gene: TRBV12-3/TRBV12-4
CDR3 protein: CASRLKQGANTGELFF

J gene: TRBJ1-1
V gene: TRBV5-1
CDR3 protein: CASSPDTVLGNTEAFF

J gene: TRBJ2-1
V gene: TRBV24-1
CDR3 protein: CATSDSGTLGEQFF

J gene: TRBJ2-2
V gene: TRBV3-1
CDR3 protein: CASSQEITEELFF

J gene: TRBJ2-5
V gene: TRBV28
CDR3 protein: CASSFSGPGETQYF

J gene: TRBJ1-1
V gene: TRBV9
CDR3 protein: CASSVVPPVRDGLMNTEAFF

J gene: TRBJ1-4
V gene: TRBV7-9
CDR3 protein: CASSSSQGGTNEKLFF

J gene: TRBJ1-1
V gene: TRBV7-7
CDR3 protein: CASFIWRGRRTEAFF

J gene: TRBJ2-1
V gene: TRBV12-5
CDR3 protein: CASGNARSLYNEQFF

J gene: TRBJ2-2
V gene: TRBV14
CDR3 protein: CASSRRGYTGELFF

J gene: TRBJ2-1
V gene: TRBV20-1
CDR3 protein: CSAREPGTSGYNEQFF

J gene: TRBJ2-3
V gene: TRBV5-1
CDR3 protein: CASSLTSHTDTQYF

J gene: TRBJ2-7
V gene: TRBV6-1
CDR3 protein: CASSDNLVAGNEQYF

J gene: TRBJ2-2
V gene: TRBV7-2
CDR3 protein: CASRAGVNTGELFF

J gene: TRBJ1-1
V gene: TRBV3-1
CDR3 protein: CASSQAAWNTEAFF

J gene: TRBJ2-3
V gene: TRBV7-2
CDR3 protein: CASSRRHGSTDTQYF

J gene: TRBJ2-7
V gene: TRBV2
CDR3 protein: CASSEGLVGAREQYF

J gene: TRBJ2-5
V gene: TRBV2
CDR3 protein: CASSDSARGTQYF

J gene: TRBJ2-4
V gene: TRBV20-1
CDR3 protein: CSARPGTAGGNIQYF

J gene: TRBJ1-2
V gene: TRBV12-3/TRBV12-4
CDR3 protein: CASSPDTGYYGYTF

J gene: TRBJ2-1
V gene: TRBV5-1
CDR3 protein: CASSSTGTSSGEQFF

J gene: TRBJ2-7
V gene: TRBV2
CDR3 protein: CASSVTGALSYEQYF

J gene: TRBJ2-5
V gene: TRBV20-1
CDR3 protein: CSARGQETQYF

J gene: TRBJ2-1
V gene: TRBV20-1
CDR3 protein: CSAGLSAYNEQFF

J gene: TRBJ1-2
V gene: TRBV7-8
CDR3 protein: CASSLETGNAGYTF

J gene: TRBJ2-2
V gene: TRBV5-1
CDR3 protein: CASRLGSRVYTGELFF

J gene: TRBJ1-1
V gene: TRBV18
CDR3 protein: CASSPKGQHTEAFF

J gene: TRBJ2-1
V gene: TRBV7-2
CDR3 protein: CASSPNGQRSYNEQFF

J gene: TRBJ1-1
V gene: TRBV4-2
CDR3 protein: CASSQDDGRGYRGTEAFF

J gene: TRBJ1-2
V gene: TRBV20-1
CDR3 protein: CSATRLDGYTF

J gene: TRBJ1-1
V gene: TRBV10-3
CDR3 protein: CAIRPGQGFNTEAFF

J gene: TRBJ1-5
V gene: TRBV4-1
CDR3 protein: CASSPPGPPGDQPQHF

J gene: TRBJ2-3
V gene: TRBV5-1
CDR3 protein: CASSSRGPDTQYF

J gene: TRBJ2-3
V gene: TRBV4-2
CDR3 protein: CASSRERGTDTQYF

J gene: TRBJ1-1
V gene: TRBV20-1
CDR3 protein: CSARHPGNTEAFF

J gene: TRBJ2-1
V gene: TRBV6-2/TRBV6-3
CDR3 protein: CASSPPGGAYNEQFF

J gene: TRBJ2-1
V gene: TRBV20-1
CDR3 protein: CSAEGLGEYNEQFF

J gene: TRBJ2-1
V gene: TRBV28
CDR3 protein: CASSSSGTIILGSYNEQFF

J gene: TRBJ2-3
V gene: TRBV20-1
CDR3 protein: CSARGRGGRADTQYF

J gene: TRBJ2-1
V gene: TRBV11-2
CDR3 protein: CASSLEVNNEQFF

J gene: TRBJ2-1
V gene: TRBV24-1
CDR3 protein: CATSDRDRGNEQFF

J gene: TRBJ2-3
V gene: TRBV7-9
CDR3 protein: CASQSPRGTDTQYF

J gene: TRBJ2-2
V gene: TRBV20-1
CDR3 protein: CSARDPLATNTGELFF

J gene: TRBJ1-1
V gene: TRBV7-2
CDR3 protein: CASSRETGRGNTEAFF

J gene: TRBJ2-1
V gene: TRBV5-1
CDR3 protein: CASSMADYNEQFF

J gene: TRBJ1-5
V gene: TRBV20-1
CDR3 protein: CSARRGTASNQPQHF

J gene: TRBJ2-1
V gene: TRBV20-1
CDR3 protein: CSARPGPGPQFF

J gene: TRBJ2-2
V gene: TRBV2
CDR3 protein: CASSGGRQDTGELFF

J gene: TRBJ2-1
V gene: TRBV5-1
CDR3 protein: CASSLRPRLAGGSIYNEQFF

J gene: TRBJ1-6
V gene: TRBV12-3/TRBV12-4
CDR3 protein: CASSRQGRNSPLHF

J gene: TRBJ1-1
V gene: TRBV3-1
CDR3 protein: CASSQVNGGQAFF

J gene: TRBJ2-6
V gene: TRBV5-1
CDR3 protein: CASRGRQISSGANVLTF

J gene: TRBJ1-6
V gene: TRBV12-3/TRBV12-4
CDR3 protein: CASSLARAGESPLHF

J gene: TRBJ2-1
V gene: TRBV7-9
CDR3 protein: CASSTRTSGSDEQFF

J gene: TRBJ2-5
V gene: TRBV5-5
CDR3 protein: CASSVGLAGLLRETQYF

J gene: TRBJ1-2
V gene: TRBV5-5
CDR3 protein: CASSLAAGGENVSF